This passage covers 9 T cell receptor beta chains from one sample sequenced in a study of memory CD4+ T cells and cytomegalovirus serostatus. TCRdb's copy holds only in-frame clones and misses some; the assay was immunoSEQ multiplex PCR. Of approximately 41,000 clones listed, approximately 80% are singletons. The sort gate was single viable CD3+CD4+CD8-CD45RO+ cells for memory CD4+ T cells. The source material was memory CD4+ T cells from blood. These receptors all stem from an adult in good health and CMV-seronegative.

V is TRBV19 and J is TRBJ2-7; the D is unclear. Trimming pared 6 bases from V and 0 bases from J, leaving 12 bases between. The CDR3 totals 14 residues. Germline V gives CDR1 LNHDA, CDR2 SQIVND (reference sequence). Written as DNA, the CDR3 is TGTGCCAGTAGGGGCACCGGGCTCTCCTACGAGCAGTACTTC. Translation: CASRGTGLSYEQYF.

The V gene is TRBV19, the J gene TRBJ1-4; D not resolved. CDR1 LNHDA and CDR2 SQIVND come from the germline V gene (reference sequence). The CDR3 sequence is 13 residues long. Between the trimmed V and J ends, which lost 6 bases and 5 bases, there was a span of 10 bases. CDR3 bases: TGTGCCAGTAGACCACAGCTAAATGAAAAACTGTTTTTT. This sequence encodes CASRPQLNEKLFF.

This chain uses TRBV11-2 with TRBJ2-1, with D perhaps matching TRBD1 (5 bases). The CDR3 runs 14 residues. V was shortened by 1 base and J by 6 bases, with 10 bases between the two germline ends. Germline loops: CDR1 SGHAT, CDR2 FQNNGV. CDR3 sequence: CASSLAGIGNEQFF. The CDR3, as DNA: TGTGCCAGCAGCTTAGCAGGGATTGGCAATGAGCAGTTCTTC. The whole variable domain, remainder taken from reference TRBV11-2 and TRBJ2-1, is EAGVAQSPRYKIIEKRQSVAFWCNPISGHATLYWYQQILGQGPKLLIQFQNNGVVDDSQLPKDRFSAERLKGVDSTLKIQPAKLEDSAVYLCASSLAGIGNEQFFGPGTRLTVL.

V is TRBV6-5 and J is TRBJ1-5, with D unclear. The CDR3 has 14 residues. The germline gives CDR1 MNHEY, CDR2 SVGAGI. V lost 2 bases, J lost 9 bases, and 14 bases lay in between. The CDR3 sequence is CASSYNGGGWPQHF. CDR3 sequence (DNA): TGTGCCAGCAGTTACAACGGCGGCGGATGGCCCCAGCATTTT.

The chain carries TRBV5-1 and TRBJ1-5; 8 bases match TRBD1. V gave up 3 bases and J gave up 5 bases; unmatched junction bases: 4. Germline V gene lookup returns CDR1 SGHRS and CDR2 YFSETQ. There are 14 residues in the CDR3. The chain's CDR3 is CASSSGQGDQPQHF. The CDR3 bases are TGCGCCAGCAGCTCAGGACAGGGCGATCAGCCCCAGCATTTT.

V gene TRBV4-3 combines with J gene TRBJ2-3; perhaps TRBD2 as D (5 bases). Trimming pared 0 bases from V and 6 bases from J, leaving 22 bases between. Germline assignment: CDR1 LGHNA and CDR2 YSLEER. The CDR3 is 18 amino acids. Here the CDR3 reads CASSQDPPLAGLRDTQYF. CDR3 nucleotide sequence: TGCGCCAGCAGCCAAGACCCCCCCCTAGCCGGCTTGCGGGATACGCAGTATTTT.

This chain uses TRBV19 with TRBJ2-7, with 7 bases lining up with TRBD1. The CDR3 sequence is 15 residues long. The germline CDR1 and CDR2 sequences are LNHDA and SQIVND (reference sequence). The V and J ends lost 3 bases and 0 bases, in that order; junction bases with no gene match: 5. The CDR3 loop reads CASSMGRGNSYEQYF. The CDR3 region has the DNA TGTGCCAGTAGTATGGGCAGGGGGAACTCCTACGAGCAGTACTTC. Complete variable domain (other parts from reference TRBV19 and TRBJ2-7): DGGITQSPKYLFRKEGQNVTLSCEQNLNHDAMYWYRQDPGQGLRLIYYSQIVNDFQKGDIAEGYSVSREKKESFPLTVTSAQKNPTAFYLCASSMGRGNSYEQYFGPGTRLTVT.

The chain has TRBV7-8 and TRBJ2-7, with 13 bases matching TRBD2. Per germline, CDR1 SGHVS and CDR2 FQNEAQ. Trimming at V came to 2 bases and at J to 3 bases, leaving 4 bases not matched to a gene. The CDR3 runs to 16 residues. CDR3: CASSLYRLAGGYEQYF. The CDR3 DNA reads TGTGCCAGCAGCTTATATCGACTAGCGGGAGGCTACGAGCAGTACTTC.

V and J are TRBV6-1 and TRBJ1-2; 7 nucleotides match TRBD1. The CDR3 sequence is 16 residues long. After removal of 1 base from V and 3 bases from J, the junction contained 8 bases not matched to a gene. The germline gives CDR1 MNHNS, CDR2 SASEGT. DNA for the CDR3: TGTGCCAGCAGTGAAGGATTGGGACAGCGCGACTATGGCTACACCTTC. Protein: CASSEGLGQRDYGYTF.